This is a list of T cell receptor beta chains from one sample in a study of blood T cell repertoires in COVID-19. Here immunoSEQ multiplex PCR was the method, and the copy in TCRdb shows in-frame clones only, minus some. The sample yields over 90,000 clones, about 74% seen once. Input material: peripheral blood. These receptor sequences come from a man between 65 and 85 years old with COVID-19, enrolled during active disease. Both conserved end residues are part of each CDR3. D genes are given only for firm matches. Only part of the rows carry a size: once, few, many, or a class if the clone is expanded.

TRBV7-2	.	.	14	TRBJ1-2	CASSLLPGDYGYTF	TGTGCCAGCAGCTTATTGCCAGGTGACTATGGCTACACCTTC
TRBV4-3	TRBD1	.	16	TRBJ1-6	CASSREDRGKGSPLHF	TGCGCCAGCAGCCGAGAGGACAGGGGAAAGGGTTCACCCCTCCACTTT
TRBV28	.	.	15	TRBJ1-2	CASRPGPGGYYGYTF	TGTGCCAGCAGACCCGGCCCCGGAGGGTATTATGGCTACACCTTC
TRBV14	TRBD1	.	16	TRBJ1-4	CASSQDRTGLGEKLFF	TGTGCCAGCAGCCAAGATAGGACAGGGCTCGGTGAAAAACTGTTTTTT
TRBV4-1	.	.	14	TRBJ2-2	CASSQVGNTGELFF	TGCGCCAGCAGCCAAGTCGGGAACACCGGGGAGCTGTTTTTT
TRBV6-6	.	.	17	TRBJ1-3	CASSRTWSLISGNTIYF	TGTGCCAGCAGTCGAACTTGGTCCCTGATCTCTGGAAACACCATATATTTT
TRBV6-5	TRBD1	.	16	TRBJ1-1	CASSYSRGQLETEAFF	TGTGCCAGCAGTTACTCGAGGGGACAGTTGGAGACTGAAGCTTTCTTT
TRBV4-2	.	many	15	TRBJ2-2	CASSRRGTNTGELFF	TGTGCCAGCAGCCGACGCGGGACCAACACCGGGGAGCTGTTTTTT
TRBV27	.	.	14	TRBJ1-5	CASKQDYSNQPQHF	TGTGCCAGCAAACAGGATTATAGCAATCAGCCCCAGCATTTT
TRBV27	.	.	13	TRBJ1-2	CASSLGRSYGYTF	TGTGCCAGCAGTTTAGGGCGCAGCTATGGCTACACCTTC
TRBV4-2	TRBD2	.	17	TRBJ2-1	CASSPSKVASGSDEQFF	TGTGCCAGCAGCCCTTCGAAGGTCGCTAGCGGGAGCGATGAGCAGTTCTTC
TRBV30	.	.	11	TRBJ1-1	CAGGRNTEAFF	TGTGCCGGAGGGAGGAACACTGAAGCTTTCTTT
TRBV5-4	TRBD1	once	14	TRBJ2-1	CASSLGQGGNEQFF	TGTGCCAGCAGCTTGGGACAGGGGGGAAATGAGCAGTTCTTC
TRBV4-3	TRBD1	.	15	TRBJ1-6	CASSQTTGKNSPLHF	TGCGCCAGCAGCCAGACGACAGGGAAGAACTCACCCCTCCACTTT
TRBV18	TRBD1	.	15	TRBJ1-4	CASSLQGATNEKLFF	TGTGCCAGCTCACTACAGGGGGCAACTAATGAAAAACTGTTTTTT
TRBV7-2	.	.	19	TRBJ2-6	CASSLEGQVFNSGANVLTF	TGTGCCAGCAGCTTAGAGGGGCAGGTCTTCAACTCTGGGGCCAACGTCCTGACTTTC
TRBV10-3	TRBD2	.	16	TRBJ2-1	CAISEVAGGSYNEQFF	TGTGCCATCAGTGAGGTAGCGGGAGGCTCCTACAATGAGCAGTTCTTC
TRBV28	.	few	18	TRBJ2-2	CASSPVPRGLKNTGELFF	TGTGCCAGCAGTCCCGTCCCAAGAGGACTCAAGAACACCGGGGAGCTGTTTTTT
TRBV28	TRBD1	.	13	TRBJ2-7	CASSLGTAWEQYF	TGTGCCAGCAGTCTTGGGACAGCGTGGGAGCAGTACTTC
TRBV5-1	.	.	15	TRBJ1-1	CASSLTPTSNTEAFF	TGCGCCAGCAGCTTGACCCCAACATCGAACACTGAAGCTTTCTTT
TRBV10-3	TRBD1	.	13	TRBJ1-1	CAIRGQGNTEAFF	TGTGCCATCAGAGGACAGGGGAACACTGAAGCTTTCTTT
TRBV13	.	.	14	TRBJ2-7	CASSLGASSYEQYF	TGTGCCAGCAGCTTAGGAGCTAGCTCCTACGAGCAGTACTTC
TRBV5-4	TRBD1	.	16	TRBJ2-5	CASSLLAQGAIETQYF	TGTGCCAGCAGCTTGTTGGCACAGGGGGCGATAGAGACCCAGTACTTC
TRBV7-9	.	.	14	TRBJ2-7	CASSLDSLASEQYF	TGTGCCAGCAGCTTAGATTCCCTAGCGAGCGAGCAGTACTTC
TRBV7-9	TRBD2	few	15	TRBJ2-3	CASSRTSGTADTQYF	TGTGCCAGCAGCCGTACTAGCGGGACGGCAGATACGCAGTATTTT
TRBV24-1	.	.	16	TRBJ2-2	CATSEQTTGNTGELFF	TGTGCCACCAGTGAACAGACAACAGGGAACACCGGGGAGCTGTTTTTT
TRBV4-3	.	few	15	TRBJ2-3	CASSQDRGTTDTQYF	TGCGCCAGCAGCCAAGACAGGGGTACCACAGATACGCAGTATTTT
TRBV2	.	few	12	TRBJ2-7	CASSAGAYEQYF	TGTGCCAGCAGCGCCGGAGCCTACGAGCAGTACTTC
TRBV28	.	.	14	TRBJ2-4	CASRLGSSANIQYF	TGTGCCAGCAGGCTCGGGAGTTCGGCAAACATTCAGTACTTC
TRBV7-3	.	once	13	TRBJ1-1	CASSLSLSTEAFF	TGTGCCAGCAGCTTGTCCTTGTCCACTGAAGCTTTCTTT
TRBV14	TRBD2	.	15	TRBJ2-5	CASSRTSGTQETQYF	TGTGCCAGCAGCAGGACTAGCGGCACCCAAGAGACCCAGTACTTC
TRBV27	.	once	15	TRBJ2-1	CASSPERNSNNEQFF	TGTGCCAGCAGTCCGGAGCGGAACAGTAACAATGAGCAGTTCTTC
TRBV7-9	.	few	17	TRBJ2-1	CASSLMVAIKVGGEQFF	TGTGCCAGCAGCTTAATGGTGGCGATTAAGGTAGGGGGTGAGCAGTTCTTC
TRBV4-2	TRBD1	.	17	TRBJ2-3	CASSQAQDRGGTDTQYF	TGTGCCAGCAGCCAAGCCCAGGACAGGGGTGGCACAGATACGCAGTATTTT
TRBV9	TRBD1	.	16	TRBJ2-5	CASSVGPGQGEETQYF	TGTGCCAGCAGCGTAGGCCCGGGACAGGGGGAAGAGACCCAGTACTTC
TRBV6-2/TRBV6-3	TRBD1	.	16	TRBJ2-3	CASSPPGQGWTDTQYF	TGTGCCAGCAGTCCCCCTGGACAGGGTTGGACAGATACGCAGTATTTT
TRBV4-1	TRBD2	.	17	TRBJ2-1	CASSQEGWTSGGNEQFF	TGCGCCAGCAGCCAAGAAGGATGGACTAGCGGGGGGAATGAGCAGTTCTTC
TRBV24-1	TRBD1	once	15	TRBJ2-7	CAIPIWTGTSYEQYF	TGTGCCATCCCAATCTGGACAGGAACGTCCTACGAGCAGTACTTC
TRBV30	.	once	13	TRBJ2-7	CALSQGNLGEQYF	TGTGCTTTGAGCCAGGGAAATTTGGGGGAGCAGTACTTC
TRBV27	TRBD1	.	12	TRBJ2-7	CASWDRTYEQYF	TGTGCCAGCTGGGACAGGACGTACGAGCAGTACTTC
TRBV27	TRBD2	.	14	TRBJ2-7	CASPAGLARDEQYF	TGTGCCAGCCCCGCGGGACTAGCGCGGGACGAGCAGTACTTC
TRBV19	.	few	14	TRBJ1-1	CASRQGRGWTEAFF	TGTGCCAGTAGACAGGGTCGGGGATGGACTGAAGCTTTCTTT